Sequencing of this TCR beta chain was carried out in a study of T cells in narcolepsy. CDR1 is SEHNR, CDR2 FQNEAQ, per germline (reference sequence). The ends were cut back, 3 bases at V and 11 bases at J, with 17 bases in the middle. The CDR3 totals 14 residues. The repertoire was sequenced with immunoSEQ multiplex PCR; TCRdb's copy has only in-frame clones and lacks some. This sample has 23,000 or so clones; approximately 84% occur once, and the top ten carry approximately 1.3%. This clone was seen just once. Sequencing was carried out using CD45RA- memory CD4+ T cells from PBMCs. The V call is TRBV7-9, the J call TRBJ2-1; TRBD1 or TRBD2 may be the D gene (6 bases each). The source is a human donor with narcolepsy. CDR3 residues: CASSFLGPRGQQFF. The CDR3 DNA reads TGTGCCAGCAGCTTTCTGGGACCCCGGGGGCAGCAGTTCTTC.